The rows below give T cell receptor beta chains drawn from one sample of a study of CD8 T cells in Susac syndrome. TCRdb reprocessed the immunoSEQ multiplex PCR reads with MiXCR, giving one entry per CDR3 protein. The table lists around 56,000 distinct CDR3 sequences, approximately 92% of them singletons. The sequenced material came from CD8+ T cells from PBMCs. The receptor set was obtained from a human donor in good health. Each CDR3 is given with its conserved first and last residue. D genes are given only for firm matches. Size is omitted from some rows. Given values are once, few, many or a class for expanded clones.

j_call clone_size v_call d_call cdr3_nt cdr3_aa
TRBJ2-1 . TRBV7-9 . TGTGCCAGCAGCCAAGGGTGGGCAACTTCCTACAATGAGCAGTTCTTC CASSQGWATSYNEQFF
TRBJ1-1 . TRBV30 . TGTGCCTGGAGAGGTGTTGGGCTAGTAGCCAGTGGCACTGAAGCTTTCTTT CAWRGVGLVASGTEAFF
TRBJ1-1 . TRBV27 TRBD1 TGTGCCAGCAGTTTATCCCCCGGGACAGATTATCCTGAAGCTTTCTTT CASSLSPGTDYPEAFF
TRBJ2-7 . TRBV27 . TGTGCCAGCAGTTTAGGGGGCGGTTACTTGGGCGAGCAGTACTTC CASSLGGGYLGEQYF
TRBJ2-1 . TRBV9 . TGTGCCAGCAGCGTAGGAGGGGGGTCGGCAAATGAGCAGTTCTTC CASSVGGGSANEQFF
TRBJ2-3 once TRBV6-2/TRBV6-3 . TGTGCCAGCAGCCTCGCCCCCCTCACAGATACGCAGTATTTT CASSLAPLTDTQYF
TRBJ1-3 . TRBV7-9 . TGTGCCAGCAGCTTAGTGGGGAGCTCTGGAAACACCATATATTTT CASSLVGSSGNTIYF
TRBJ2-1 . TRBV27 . TGTGCCAGCAGTGGGGGACTCTCCTACAATGAGCAGTTCTTC CASSGGLSYNEQFF
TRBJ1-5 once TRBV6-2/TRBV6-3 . TGTGCCAGCAGTTATTTACGGGATTATAGCAATCAGCCCCAGCATTTT CASSYLRDYSNQPQHF
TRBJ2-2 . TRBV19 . TGTGCCAGTAGCCACCCCACCGGGGAGCTGTTTTTT CASSHPTGELFF
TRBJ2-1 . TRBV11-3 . TGTGCCAGCAGCTTAGTAGGGGGGCCATACAATGAGCAGTTCTTC CASSLVGGPYNEQFF
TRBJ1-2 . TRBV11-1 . TGTGCCAGCAGCTTAACCAGCCCGGGGATCGGCTACACCTTC CASSLTSPGIGYTF
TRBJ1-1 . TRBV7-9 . TGTGCCAGCAGCTCTGCCCGACGGGGGTCGGGGGACACTGAAGCTTTCTTT CASSSARRGSGDTEAFF
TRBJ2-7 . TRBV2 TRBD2 TGTGCTGCGGGAGGCCTGGAACGCGAGCAGTACTTC CAAGGLEREQYF
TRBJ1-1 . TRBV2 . TGTGCCAGCAGGGGGATTGAAGCTTTCTTT CASRGIEAFF
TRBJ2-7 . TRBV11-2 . TGTGCCAGCACGCGGGGTCCTAGTGAGCAGCAGTACTTC CASTRGPSEQQYF
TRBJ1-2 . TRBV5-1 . TGCGCCAGCAGCTTCAGGGGTGGGAACTATGGCTACACCTTC CASSFRGGNYGYTF
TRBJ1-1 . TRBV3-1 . TGTGCCAGCAGCCAAGGTTCGAACACTGAAGCTTTCTTT CASSQGSNTEAFF
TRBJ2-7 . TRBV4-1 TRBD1 TGCGCCAGCAGCCCCCGGGACAGGGGTGGTTACGAGCAGTACTTC CASSPRDRGGYEQYF
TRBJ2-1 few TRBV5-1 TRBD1 TGCGCCAGCAGCATCCGGGACAGTGTCTACAATGAGCAGTTCTTC CASSIRDSVYNEQFF
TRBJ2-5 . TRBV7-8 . TGTGCCAGCAGCTCCGGCCTGCAAGAGACCCAGTACTTC CASSSGLQETQYF
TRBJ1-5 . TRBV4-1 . TGCGCCAGCAGCCAAGAACCCGGGAGCAATCAGCCCCAGCATTTT CASSQEPGSNQPQHF
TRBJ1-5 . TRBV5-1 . TGCGCCAGCAGCTTTCGCAATCAGCCCCAGCATTTT CASSFRNQPQHF
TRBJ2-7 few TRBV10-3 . TGTGCCATCAAAGGGATAGACGAGCAGTACTTC CAIKGIDEQYF
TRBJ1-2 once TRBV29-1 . TGCAGCGACATAGGGTATGGCTACACCTTC CSDIGYGYTF
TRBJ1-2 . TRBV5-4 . TGTGCCAGCAGACCGGCCGGGGGCGGGTGGGGCTACACCTTC CASRPAGGGWGYTF
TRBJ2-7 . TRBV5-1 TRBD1 TGCGCCAGCAGCTTCCCGGGACAGGGCTACGAGCAGTACTTC CASSFPGQGYEQYF
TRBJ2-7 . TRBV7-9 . TGTGCCAGCAGCTCCGGACACGGCTACGAGCAGTACTTC CASSSGHGYEQYF
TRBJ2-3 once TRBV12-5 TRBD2 TGTGCTAGTGGTTTTGTGGCGGGGGGCACAGATACGCAGTATTTT CASGFVAGGTDTQYF
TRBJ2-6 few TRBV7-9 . TGTGCCAGCAGCCCCCCTTCTTGGGGGGCCAACGTCTTGACTTTC CASSPPSWGANVLTF
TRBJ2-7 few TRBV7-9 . TGTGCCAGCAGTCTCTCCTACGAGCAGTACTTC CASSLSYEQYF
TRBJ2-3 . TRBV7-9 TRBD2 TGTGCCAGCAGCTTGAGGCGGGGGATTCGTAGAGATACGCAGTATTTT CASSLRRGIRRDTQYF
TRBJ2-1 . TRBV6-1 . TGTGCCAGCAGTGATTTGCCGGGTTTTGCTGAGCAGTTCTTC CASSDLPGFAEQFF
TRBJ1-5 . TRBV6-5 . TGTGCCAGCAGTTACTCTGCGGGCAATCAGCCCCAGCATTTT CASSYSAGNQPQHF
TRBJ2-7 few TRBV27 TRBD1 TGTGCCAGCAGTTCCGGACAGGGTAGTTACGAGCAGTACTTC CASSSGQGSYEQYF
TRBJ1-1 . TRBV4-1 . TGCGCCAGCAGCCAAGACGACAGACCGAACACTGAAGCTTTCTTT CASSQDDRPNTEAFF
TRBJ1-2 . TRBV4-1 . TGCGCCAGCAGCCAAGACTTGGACAGAAACAATCCCAACTATGGCTACACCTTC CASSQDLDRNNPNYGYTF
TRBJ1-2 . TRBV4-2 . TGTGCCAGCAGCCAAGTTATCGGCACAGCTAACTATGGCTACACCTTC CASSQVIGTANYGYTF
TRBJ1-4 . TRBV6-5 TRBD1 TGTGCCAGCAGTTACTCGAGGGGACAGCCTAATGAAAAACTGTTTTTT CASSYSRGQPNEKLFF
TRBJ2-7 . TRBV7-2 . TGTGCCAGCAGCCGCGCTGTGGCGGTGCTTTCCTACGAGCAGTACTTC CASSRAVAVLSYEQYF
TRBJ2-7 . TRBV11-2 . TGTGCCAGCAGCTTAGATCGGACGGGGGAGTACTTC CASSLDRTGEYF
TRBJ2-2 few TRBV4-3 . TGCGCCAGCAGCCAAGTTACCGGGAACACCGGGGAGCTGTTTTTT CASSQVTGNTGELFF
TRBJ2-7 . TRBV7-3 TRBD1 TGTGCCAGCAGCTCAAGCGCCGAGACAGGGAAGAAGGGCGGGCAGTACTTC CASSSSAETGKKGGQYF
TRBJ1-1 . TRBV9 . TGTGCCAGCAGCGTCGCAGGGTCCACTGAAGCTTTCTTT CASSVAGSTEAFF
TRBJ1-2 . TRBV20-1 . TGCAGTGCTAGGGGGGGAGAAGGGGGCTACACCTTC CSARGGEGGYTF
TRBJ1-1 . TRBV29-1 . TGCAGCGTTGAAGATGGAGGGAACACTGAAGCTTTCTTT CSVEDGGNTEAFF
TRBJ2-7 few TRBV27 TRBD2 TGTGCCAGCAGTTTTCGGGGGGAACGGCAGTACTTC CASSFRGERQYF
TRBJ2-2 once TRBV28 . TGTGCCAGCAGCTACCAAGGCCCCCCGAAGAACACCGGGGAGCTGTTTTTT CASSYQGPPKNTGELFF
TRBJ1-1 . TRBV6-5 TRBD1 TGTGCCAGCAGTTACTCAGACAGGGGTTGGGAAGCTTTCTTT CASSYSDRGWEAFF
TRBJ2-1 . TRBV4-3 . TGCGCCAGCAGCCAAGTCTCCAGGGCTACCTACAATGAGCAGTTCTTC CASSQVSRATYNEQFF
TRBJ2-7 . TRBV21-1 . TGTGCCAGCAGCAAAGGGCCTTGCGGGGGCCCCGAGCAGTACTTC CASSKGPCGGPEQYF
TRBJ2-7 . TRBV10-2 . TGCGCCAGCAGTGAGGTCAGCTCCTACGAGCAGTACTTC CASSEVSSYEQYF
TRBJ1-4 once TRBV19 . TGTGCCAGTAGTTTCGGACCGGAACTGTTTTTT CASSFGPELFF
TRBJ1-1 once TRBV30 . TGTGCCTGGGGGGCAGGGGCTGAAGCTTTCTTT CAWGAGAEAFF